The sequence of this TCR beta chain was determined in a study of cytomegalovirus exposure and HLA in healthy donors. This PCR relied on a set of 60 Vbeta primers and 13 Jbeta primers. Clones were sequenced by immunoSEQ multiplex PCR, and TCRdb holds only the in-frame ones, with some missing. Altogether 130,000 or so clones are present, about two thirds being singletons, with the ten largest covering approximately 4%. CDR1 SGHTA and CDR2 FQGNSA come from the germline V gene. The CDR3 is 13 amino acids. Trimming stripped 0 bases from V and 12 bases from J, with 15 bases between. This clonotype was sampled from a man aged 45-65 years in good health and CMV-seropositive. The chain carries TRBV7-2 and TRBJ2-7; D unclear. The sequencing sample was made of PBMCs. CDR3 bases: TGTGCCAGCAGCTTAGCGTTCGTTGAGCCGCTGTACTTC. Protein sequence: CASSLAFVEPLYF.